This TCR beta chain emerged from a study of blood T cells in healthy people across ages (dated by TCRdb to between 2014 and 2016). For the study in its entirety: In model experiments, template switching captured about one uniquely barcoded TCR beta cDNA molecule for every two T cells. To avoid experimental bias, donors of different ages were distributed randomly across sequencing lanes. Age-related changes in TCR beta repertoire diversity were measured in the study by deep sequencing normalized with unique cDNA molecular identifiers. The donors were split into four age groups: young (average about 15 years), middle-aged (roughly 39), aged (about 62) and long-lived (under 85). The study analyzed two additional independent replicas of 1 million unique cDNA reads from the same blood draw for two donors, one aged 18 to 30 and one aged 80 or older.

Library method: 5' RACE. Instrument on record: Illumina HiSeq 2500. A second PCR of roughly 6 to 11 cycles was run with a J-beta primer mix and a sample-barcoded 5' primer. A template-switch 5' adaptor carrying 12 random nucleotides introduced a unique molecular identifier onto each TCR beta cDNA molecule. Each sample yielded at least 2.5 million CDR3-containing paired-end reads. First-strand cDNA was synthesized from all RNA with the Mint cDNA synthesis kit, primed by a TRBC-specific oligonucleotide. All cDNA was treated with uracil-DNA glycosylase and then went through a first 18-cycle PCR with the universal primers M1SS and BC2_uni_R. Per the original workflow: For normalization, 1 million high-quality reads, each with a distinct molecular identifier, were randomly selected from each sample. Instead of being binned into consensus sequences, reads with shared molecular identifiers were discarded. MiTCR, run with a Q25 quality threshold and the strictest error-elimination algorithm, handled CDR3 identification, clonotype clustering and error correction. A nonparametric unseen species model with Euler transformation was used to estimate lower-bound total TCR beta diversity. TCRdb's own reprocessing of the public reads used fastp at Q25 and MiXCR and kept productive beta chains. A single entry per CDR3 protein holds the most common genes and DNA from its merged rows. In this record, the V and J calls reflect TCRdb's handling and not the investigators' own analysis. The sample records some 900,000 distinct CDR3 sequences, around 49% of which are singletons. The ten largest make up 13% of the sample.

About this clonotype: No cognate antigen has been identified for it. Germline and junction disagree at one end, which may indicate a read error.

Paper-wide results and their limitations: Compared with the aged group, the long-lived group had more naive CD4+ T cells, fewer expanded clones and increased TCR diversity, a pattern suggesting age selection. Bulk unsorted PBMC profiling prevented conclusive comparison of naive and antigen-experienced compartments. There was a strong correlation between observed TCR beta diversity and the percentage of naive T cells measured by flow cytometry. The CMV infection status of donors was not known, potentially confounding age-related changes in expanded clonotypes. Observed TCR beta diversity per million T cells fell roughly linearly with age, and a significant reduction was already apparent by age approximately 41. Total diversity estimates from one million sequenced T cells were considered lower bounds and underestimates.

Donors were a few dozen systemically healthy Caucasian individuals from Russia aged about 6 to 100 years. Each donor gave approximately 9.3 milliliters of peripheral blood, collected into EDTA-treated Vacutainer tubes. Ficoll-Paque density-gradient centrifugation was used to isolate PBMCs, with at least 6.5 million per sample. Total RNA was extracted from PBMCs with Trizol reagent, with at least 6 micrograms obtained per sample. Naive CD45RAhigh/CD27high T cell percentages were measured by flow cytometry on a PBMC aliquot from every donor. This clonotype was obtained from a man between 25 and 39 years old in good health. The sequenced material came from blood.

The sequence in DNA is TGTGCCAGCAGGCCGACAGGGGCCAACTATGGCTGCACCTTC. Its product reads: CASRPTGANYGCTF. Recombination connected TRBV12-3 or TRBV12-4 to TRBJ1-2; 8 central bases correspond to TRBD1. The CDR3 contains 14 residues, cysteine and phenylalanine counted. Only CDR3 DNA is held: 42 bases, read in frame from base 1.